A selection of T cell receptor beta chains follows, all from one sample in a study of monozygotic twins with cystic fibrosis. TCRdb keeps only in-frame clones here, not all; method: immunoSEQ multiplex PCR. The sample consists of 10,000 to 15,000 clones, roughly 85% of them appearing once. What was sequenced was blood. These receptor sequences come from a man younger than 35 with cystic fibrosis. The conserved cysteine and the conserved F or W are not part of the CDR3 here. Expanded clones get a size class; other rows say once, few or many, or leave the size out.

clone size	V gene	J gene	CDR3 protein
.	TRBV21-1	TRBJ2-5	ASSPGREAGGPQETQY
once	TRBV7-6	TRBJ2-3	ASSLADGHSDTQY
.	TRBV2	TRBJ2-2	ASSQTSGRTGELF
.	TRBV12-5	TRBJ2-7	ASGLGGSGDRASYEQY
.	TRBV11-2	TRBJ2-5	ASSYRTGGFRQETQY
once	TRBV6-1	TRBJ2-7	ASKQGENGLNEQY
.	TRBV10-3	TRBJ2-5	AISEQETQY
.	TRBV7-9	TRBJ2-6	ASSLAGGAGANVLT
.	TRBV5-8	TRBJ1-1	ASSLLGTGMGTEAF
.	TRBV5-6	TRBJ1-3	ASSFQPEASGNTIY
few	TRBV18	TRBJ2-7	ASSPAGQGDYEQY
.	TRBV11-3	TRBJ2-1	ASSLGFLNEQF
few	TRBV2	TRBJ1-5	ASSRDLSNQPQH
.	TRBV27	TRBJ2-3	ASSLGDRGRSDTQY
.	TRBV5-1	TRBJ1-4	ASSLEWFQGEGATNEKLF
.	TRBV6-1	TRBJ2-7	ASSEGLASYEQY
.	TRBV5-1	TRBJ2-5	ASRRGQGQLETQY
.	TRBV7-2	TRBJ2-3	ASITRLGAQY
once	TRBV6-6	TRBJ2-5	ASRPGQGFVTQY
.	TRBV30	TRBJ2-7	AWSGTTGRSYEQY
once	TRBV28	TRBJ2-3	ASSPLGGATDTQY
.	TRBV27	TRBJ1-5	ASRGTGRNQPQH
once	TRBV7-6	TRBJ2-7	ASSLVALAGGPQYYEQY
.	TRBV5-6	TRBJ2-7	ASSPPGLAVYEQY
.	TRBV5-1	TRBJ1-4	ASSLYGPDRVSEKLF
once	TRBV9	TRBJ2-3	ASSVGSGDGTDTQY
.	TRBV7-9	TRBJ1-1	ASSFGQGATEAF
.	TRBV7-6	TRBJ2-5	ASSLGTGRQETQY
.	TRBV6-5	TRBJ1-2	ASSYGGGWGYT
.	TRBV4-2	TRBJ2-2	ASSQPDSDTGELF
.	TRBV5-6	TRBJ2-3	ASSHSGSGRADTQY
.	TRBV10-3	TRBJ2-2	AISESSGTPNTGELF
.	TRBV28	TRBJ1-5	ASSVEGSNQPQH
.	TRBV7-7	TRBJ2-7	ASSTSPGSYEQY
.	TRBV7-9	TRBJ2-7	ASTVSGWEQY
.	TRBV10-1	TRBJ2-3	ASSEPETGDADTQY
.	TRBV7-7	TRBJ2-5	ASSLGSGAQETQY
.	TRBV5-1	TRBJ2-1	ASSPVLGSSYNEQF
.	TRBV2	TRBJ2-2	ASSSGLPGELF
.	TRBV7-2	TRBJ1-3	ASSLDRLLSGNTIY
.	TRBV7-2	TRBJ2-7	ASSLVWRGSYEQY
.	TRBV28	TRBJ1-2	ASTQTGTGYT
once	TRBV5-6	TRBJ1-2	ASSSEQWLTNYGYT
.	TRBV7-9	TRBJ2-1	ASSLVKFWSYNEQF
.	TRBV5-1	TRBJ1-1	ASSSAGGTEAF
.	TRBV10-1	TRBJ2-1	ASRASGSSHEQF